Sequencing of this T cell receptor (beta chain) was carried out in a study of PD-1 blockade in classical Hodgkin lymphoma. General study results and limits: There was a significant rise in CD4+ TCR diversity by C4D1, with no such rise for CD8+.

Germline V gene data show CDR1 as MNHNY and CDR2 as SVGAGI (reference sequence). There are 12 residues in the CDR3. Worth noting for this clone: Its antigen is not known. A junction boundary mismatches the germline segment, possibly from a read error.

Relapse was seen in all patients after autologous stem cell transplantation, and brentuximab vedotin exposure was variable. TCRdb keeps only in-frame clones here, not all; method: immunoSEQ multiplex PCR. The sample includes about 22,000 clones, 60% to 85% of them seen just once. The receptor was isolated from a human donor with classical Hodgkin lymphoma. The material was peripheral blood mononuclear cells (PBMCs), obtained before the second cycle of nivolumab. This chain links TRBV6-6 with TRBJ2-5; the D gene is possibly TRBD2 (6 bases). Written as DNA, the CDR3 is TGTGCCAGCAGTCACTCCTCGGGGGAGCAGTACTTC. Translating gives CASSHSSGEQYF.